The present T cell receptor beta chain was sequenced within a study of blood T cell repertoires in COVID-19. The overall study: Material from acute and convalescent COVID-19 was sourced from the United States, Italy and Spain. PBMCs, B-cell-depleted T cells, or T cells provided the cDNA or gDNA that made up the material.

As processed by the authors: Amplified reference gene primers provided the basis for estimating nucleated cell counts. Clones were sequenced by immunoSEQ multiplex PCR, and TCRdb holds only the in-frame ones, with some missing. The V and J calls and clone size were taken over from that table, and D and trimming were inferred from the DNA. The sample consists of about 130,000 clones, 80% to 85% of them appearing once. The CDR3 runs 17 residues. Germline CDR1 SNHLY, CDR2 FYNNEI. Unmatched junction bases numbered 7, after V lost 5 bases and J lost 3 bases. Sequences were obtained from peripheral blood. This TCR derives from a woman aged 30 to 39 who had recovered from COVID-19. This chain uses TRBV2 with TRBJ2-2; the match to TRBD2 covers 12 bases. CDR3 loop: CASSFPLAGGDTGELFF. The CDR3 coding sequence is TGTGCCAGCAGTTTCCCCCTAGCGGGAGGGGACACCGGGGAGCTGTTTTTT.